This T cell receptor beta chain was observed in a study of cytomegalovirus exposure and HLA in healthy donors. Overall study context: A subsequent analysis reported that the roughly 120 validation repertoires were produced on the same platform that had also been used for the approximately 700 first-cohort repertoires.

Study-wide findings and caveats: Cytomegalovirus association was assigned to about 150 TCR beta chains. The finding came from a later analysis; first-cohort TCR clusters tended to co-occur in the 90 to 150 validation repertoires. Most TCR sequences proved rare, with some public TCRs found in many donors.

Sequenced by immunoSEQ multiplex PCR; TCRdb stores in-frame clones only, minus some. This table holds about 79,000 clones, more than 85% found once. With regard to this clone: Its antigen is not identified.

CDR1 SNHLY and CDR2 FYNNEI come from the germline V gene. The CDR3 is made up of 17 amino acids. V shed 3 bases and J 5 bases; nucleotides not matched to a gene: 10. The sequence derives from a woman younger than 45 in good health and CMV-seronegative. Input material: PBMCs. The chain combines TRBV2 with TRBJ2-1; 10 nucleotides line up with TRBD2. The CDR3 DNA is TGTGCCAGCAGTGACCGGACTAGCGGCGCACTAAACAATGAGCAGTTCTTC. Translating it yields CASSDRTSGALNNEQFF.